This T cell receptor beta chain was profiled in a study of identical twins. Study-wide results and limits: Zero-insertion analyses were open to partial confounding by invariant MAIT and iNKT cells. With abundant cord blood beta clonotypes, insertions were fewer; memory repertoires showed no such pattern. The study drew conclusions from cross-sectional statistical analysis, not from following the same donors.

A template switching step contributed a universal primer site, while unique molecular identifiers were present in the cDNA. One entry per CDR3 protein results from TCRdb running MiXCR on the 5' RACE reads. The sample includes 1.5 million to 2 million distinct CDR3 sequences, 32% of them seen just once. Germline-derived CDR1 and CDR2 are MGHRA and YSYEKL. CDR3 length: 15 residues. The V gene lost 2 bases and the J gene lost 0 bases, with 11 bases spanning the gap. Of note for this clonotype: The antigen remains undetermined.

Sequenced material: cord blood. This clonotype originated in a newborn girl in good health. The gene calls are TRBV4-1 and TRBJ2-7; TRBD2 is a possible D gene (5 bases). CDR3 in amino acids: CASSQPTRGSYEQYF. DNA of the CDR3: TGCGCCAGCAGCCAACCAACTCGGGGCTCCTACGAGCAGTACTTC.